This is a list of T cell receptor beta chains from one sample in a study of blood T cell repertoires in COVID-19. The data were produced by immunoSEQ multiplex PCR, yet TCRdb's version contains in-frame clones alone and is incomplete. The table lists about 130,000 clones, roughly 80% of them singletons. What was sequenced was peripheral blood. The receptor source for this set is a woman aged 25 to 39 who had recovered from COVID-19. Each CDR3 is given with its conserved first and last residue. D genes are given only for firm matches. Clone size, where shown, is once, few, many, or a class for clones that have expanded.

abundance	d_gene	j_gene	v_gene	CDR3nt	CDR3aa
NA	NA	TRBJ1-1	TRBV2	TGTGCCAGCAGTTCGAAGTATTTGGAGTACACTGAAGCTTTCTTT	CASSSKYLEYTEAFF
NA	NA	TRBJ2-5	TRBV5-5	TGTGCCAGCAGCTTAGTGTTCGGAGCCGAAGAGACCCAGTACTTC	CASSLVFGAEETQYF
NA	NA	TRBJ2-3	TRBV14	TGTGCCAGCAGCCCACAGTCGACAGCCAGCACAGATACGCAGTATTTT	CASSPQSTASTDTQYF
NA	NA	TRBJ2-1	TRBV6-4	TGTGCCAGCAGACCGGGATCCTCCTACAATGAGCAGTTCTTC	CASRPGSSYNEQFF
NA	NA	TRBJ2-4	TRBV12-3/TRBV12-4	TGTGCCAGCACCGGACAGTCCAAAAACATTCAGTACTTC	CASTGQSKNIQYF
NA	NA	TRBJ1-5	TRBV19	TGTGCCTGCCGGACAGCGGATCAGCCCCAGCATTTT	CACRTADQPQHF
once	NA	TRBJ2-7	TRBV10-2	TGCGCCAGCAGTGAGTCGACAGGCCCCTACGAGCAGTACTTC	CASSESTGPYEQYF
NA	TRBD1	TRBJ1-4	TRBV6-6	TGTGCCAGCAGTCGGACAGGGGATAATAATGAAAAACTGTTTTTT	CASSRTGDNNEKLFF
NA	NA	TRBJ1-3	TRBV7-2	TGTGCCAGCAGCTTTGCGGACAGTCGAAACACCATATATTTT	CASSFADSRNTIYF
few	NA	TRBJ1-1	TRBV6-5	TGTGCCAGCAGTACCGCCGAGTTAGGGGGAACTGAAGCTTTCTTT	CASSTAELGGTEAFF
NA	TRBD1	TRBJ1-1	TRBV7-9	TGTGCCAGCAGCTTAGTGGGTATGGGGACAGCCGAAGCTTTCTTT	CASSLVGMGTAEAFF
few	TRBD1	TRBJ1-4	TRBV5-6	TGTGCCAGCAGCGTTGGACAGGGGGAAAAACTGTTTTTT	CASSVGQGEKLFF
NA	TRBD2	TRBJ2-1	TRBV12-3/TRBV12-4	TGTGCCAGCAGCCCCGGGACTAGCAATGAGCAGTTCTTC	CASSPGTSNEQFF
NA	TRBD2	TRBJ2-7	TRBV5-4	TGTGCCAGCAGCCCGACGGGAGGCCACGAGCAGTACTTC	CASSPTGGHEQYF
NA	TRBD1	TRBJ1-1	TRBV7-3	TGTGCCAGCAGCCCGGAACAGGGGATAGGGACTGAAGCTTTCTTT	CASSPEQGIGTEAFF
NA	NA	TRBJ2-1	TRBV19	TGTGCCAGTAGTATAGACCCGGGGGACAGCAATTCCCTCCTGGTCAATGAGCAGTTCTTC	CASSIDPGDSNSLLVNEQFF
NA	NA	TRBJ2-5	TRBV11-1	TGTGCCAGCAGGGATACAGGGAGAGAGACCCAGTACTTC	CASRDTGRETQYF
NA	TRBD2	TRBJ2-6	TRBV7-8	TGTGCCAGCAGCGGACTAGCGGGGTACTCTGGGGCCAACGTCCTGACTTTC	CASSGLAGYSGANVLTF
NA	NA	TRBJ1-1	TRBV20-1	TGCAGTGGTAAAGGGGATGGGGAAACTTTCTTT	CSGKGDGETFF
NA	TRBD1	TRBJ2-1	TRBV9	TGTGCCAGCAGCGAGACAGGGGAGGATTGGTATGAGCAGTTCTTC	CASSETGEDWYEQFF
NA	NA	TRBJ1-1	TRBV5-1	TGCGCCAGCAGCTTGTATCCGGAGACTGAAGCTTTCTTT	CASSLYPETEAFF
NA	TRBD1	TRBJ1-2	TRBV27	TGTGCCAGCAGTCCGACAGGGGCCATGCTCCTTTATGGAGGCTACACCTTC	CASSPTGAMLLYGGYTF